Listed here is a single T cell receptor (beta chain). Antigen specificity is unknown. The data were produced by immunoSEQ multiplex PCR, yet TCRdb's version contains in-frame clones alone and is incomplete. The sample lists fewer than 55,000 clones; about 65% were seen once. The entry originates in a study of a mutant IDH1 vaccine in newly diagnosed glioma. Study background: Vaccinations were initiated 4-6 weeks following radiotherapy alone, or were given together with temozolomide cycles.

Specified time point: week 47, end of study. One vaccine dose held 300 ug of mutant IDH1 20-mer peptide and came with topical imiquimod. The receptor was isolated from a man aged 40-50 years with glioma. Some clones in this sample may be carry-over from other donors' samples. The sample in question was peripheral blood mononuclear cells (PBMCs), obtained from a glioma patient whose treatment included an IDH1 peptide vaccine.

The CDR3 spells CASSQDVGQGTYEQYF. For the CDR3, the DNA is TGCGCCAGCAGCCAAGATGTCGGACAGGGCACATACGAGCAGTACTTC. The rearrangement joins TRBV4-1 to TRBJ2-7, with TRBD1 matching 8 bases. CDR3 length: 16 amino acids. After removal of 0 bases from V and 4 bases from J, the junction contained 8 bases not matched to a gene. Germline CDR1 reads MGHRA; CDR2 reads YSYEKL.